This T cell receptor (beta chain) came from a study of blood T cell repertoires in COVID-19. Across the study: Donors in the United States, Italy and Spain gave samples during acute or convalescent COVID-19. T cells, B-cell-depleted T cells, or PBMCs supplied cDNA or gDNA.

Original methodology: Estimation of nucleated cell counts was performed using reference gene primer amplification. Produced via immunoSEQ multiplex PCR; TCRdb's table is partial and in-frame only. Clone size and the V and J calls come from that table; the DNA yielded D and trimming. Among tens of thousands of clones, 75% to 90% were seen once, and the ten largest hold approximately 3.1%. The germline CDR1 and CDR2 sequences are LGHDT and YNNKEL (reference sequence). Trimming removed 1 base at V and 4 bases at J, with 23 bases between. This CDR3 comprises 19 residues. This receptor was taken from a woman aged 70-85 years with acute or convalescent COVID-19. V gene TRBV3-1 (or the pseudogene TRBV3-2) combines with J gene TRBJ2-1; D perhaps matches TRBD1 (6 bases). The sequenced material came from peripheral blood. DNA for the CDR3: TGTGCCAGCAGCCAAGGCTTGTCCCAGGGACACCATCCTTACAATGAGCAGTTCTTC. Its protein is CASSQGLSQGHHPYNEQFF.